This TCR beta chain is drawn from a study of blood T cell repertoires in COVID-19. Study context: Spain, Italy and the United States supplied samples that represented acute and convalescent COVID-19.

After removal of 2 bases from V and 2 bases from J, the junction contained 15 bases not matched to a gene. The CDR3 has 20 residues. CDR1 MNHGY and CDR2 SAAAGT come from the germline V gene. Data came from immunoSEQ multiplex PCR; TCRdb stores just in-frame clones and leaves some out. Here the sample spans approximately 90,000 clones, 65% to 90% being singletons. The chain has TRBV6-8 and TRBJ1-5; 10 nucleotides align to TRBD1. The receptor was derived from a woman older than 75 with acute or convalescent COVID-19. Sample: peripheral blood. The CDR3 region is CASSYPDRGGSKIGNQPQHF. Written as DNA, the CDR3 is TGTGCCAGCAGTTACCCGGACAGGGGGGGATCCAAGATCGGCAATCAGCCCCAGCATTTT.